A selection of T cell receptor beta chains follows, all from one sample in a study of T cell changes during pregnancy in multiple sclerosis. Only in-frame clones appear in the TCRdb table, and some are missing; sequencing was by immunoSEQ multiplex PCR. Found here are about 89,000 clones, around 94% of them singletons; the top ten hold about 0.8%. This material consisted of peripheral blood, taken in the third trimester of pregnancy. The receptors stem from a female donor with multiple sclerosis, enrolled in a pregnancy study. Both conserved end residues are trimmed from each CDR3.

TRBV10-3	AIGPYNSNQPQH
TRBV12-5	ASGLVRAGALGNEQF
TRBV18	ASSPPASGWDEQF
TRBV5-1	ASSSGEGPNTEAF
TRBV29-1	SVGDRAYEQY
TRBV6-5	ASRRDRLNTEAF
TRBV30	AWSGATNEKLF
TRBV5-1	ASRGVTGGRGYT
TRBV4-3	ASSQGTASYNEQF
TRBV6-5	ASRPDRSGAGELF
TRBV27	ASSFGGPEQY
TRBV6-5	ASSLNEKLF
TRBV4-2	ASSQGTGEETQY
TRBV30	AWMSGTYNEQF
TRBV4-1	ASSQGLDRNQPQH
TRBV30	AWSVQGTGSEAF
TRBV5-4	ASSPEYQETQY
TRBV27	ASSLQGRGEQF
TRBV19	ASSIRGGANTEAF
TRBV15	ATSRDRGQPQH
TRBV4-2	ASSQVPMSGREYTEAF
TRBV19	ASSYVAGENEQF
TRBV28	ASSFPGLSGNTIY
TRBV7-6	ASSLGSSGTFHTQY
TRBV30	AFRLAGGQETQY
TRBV2	ASSERDRLNEQF
TRBV2	ASSDLPTVTTRIEAF
TRBV7-3	ASSLVGTGGYNEQF
TRBV4-1	ASSQRQGTNTGELF
TRBV27	ASSTLTLMAAGEQY
TRBV7-2	ASSLGAGNQPQH
TRBV18	ASSPRRTEDEQY
TRBV7-9	ASSDLSGEQF
TRBV9	ASSVGGILAGEGEQY
TRBV6-6	ASSRAAQETQY
TRBV29-1	SVAGTGTNTGELF
TRBV4-3	ASSQDYRGTDTQY
TRBV19	ASSLGLAAEQY
TRBV7-9	ASSLPSSGSEESTDTQY
TRBV5-1	ASSLASGNPYNEQF
TRBV9	ASSPRAGGPTDTQY
TRBV27	ASSWTGSGYEQY
TRBV7-8	ASSNRLDRNTLSNQPQH
TRBV19	ASGPSGVDTQY
TRBV4-1	ASSQGDRELSPLH
TRBV27	ASSLRTGSSYEQY
TRBV7-2	ASSWGPSANEQY
TRBV11-2	ASSPRGGGQAGELF
TRBV29-1	SVRGGERGTEAF